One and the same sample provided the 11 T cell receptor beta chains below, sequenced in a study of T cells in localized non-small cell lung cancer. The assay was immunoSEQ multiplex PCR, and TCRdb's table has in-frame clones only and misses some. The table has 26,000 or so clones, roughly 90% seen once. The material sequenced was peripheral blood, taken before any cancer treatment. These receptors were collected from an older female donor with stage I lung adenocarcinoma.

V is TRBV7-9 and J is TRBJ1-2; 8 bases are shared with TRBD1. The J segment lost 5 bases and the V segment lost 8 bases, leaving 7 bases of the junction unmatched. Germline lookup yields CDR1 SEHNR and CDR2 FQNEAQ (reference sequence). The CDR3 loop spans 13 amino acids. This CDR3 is CASVAGGLYGYTF. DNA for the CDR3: TGTGCCAGCGTGGCAGGGGGCCTGTATGGCTACACCTTC.

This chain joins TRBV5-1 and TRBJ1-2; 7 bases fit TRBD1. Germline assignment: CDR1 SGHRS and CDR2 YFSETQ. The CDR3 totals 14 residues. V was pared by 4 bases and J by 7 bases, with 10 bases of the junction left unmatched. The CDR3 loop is CASSADRASGGYTF. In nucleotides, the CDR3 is TGCGCCAGCAGCGCAGACAGGGCGAGTGGTGGCTACACCTTC. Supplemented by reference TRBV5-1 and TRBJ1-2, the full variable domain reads KAGVTQTPRYLIKTRGQQVTLSCSPISGHRSVSWYQQTPGQGLQFLFEYFSETQRNKGNFPGRFSGRQFSNSRSEMNVSTLELGDSALYLCASSADRASGGYTFGSGTRLTVV.

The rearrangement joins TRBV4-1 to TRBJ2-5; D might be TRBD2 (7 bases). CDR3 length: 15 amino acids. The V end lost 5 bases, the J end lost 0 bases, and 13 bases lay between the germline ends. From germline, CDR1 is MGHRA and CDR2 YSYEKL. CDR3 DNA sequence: TGCGCCAGCAGCGGAGGGGGAGGGTACCAAGAGACCCAGTACTTC. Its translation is CASSGGGGYQETQYF.

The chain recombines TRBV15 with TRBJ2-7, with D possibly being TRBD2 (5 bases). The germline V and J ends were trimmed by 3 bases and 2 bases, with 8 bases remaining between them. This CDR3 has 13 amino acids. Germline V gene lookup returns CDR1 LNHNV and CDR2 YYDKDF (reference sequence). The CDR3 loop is CATSSGITYEQYF. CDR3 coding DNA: TGTGCCACCAGCAGCGGGATAACCTACGAGCAGTACTTC.

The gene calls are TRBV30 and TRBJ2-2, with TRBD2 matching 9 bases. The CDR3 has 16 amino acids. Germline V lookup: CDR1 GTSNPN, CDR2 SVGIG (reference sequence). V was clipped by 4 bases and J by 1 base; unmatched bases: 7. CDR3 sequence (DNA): TGTGCCTGGACCCCTAGGCGGGGGGGGAACACCGGGGAGCTGTTTTTT. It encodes CAWTPRRGGNTGELFF.

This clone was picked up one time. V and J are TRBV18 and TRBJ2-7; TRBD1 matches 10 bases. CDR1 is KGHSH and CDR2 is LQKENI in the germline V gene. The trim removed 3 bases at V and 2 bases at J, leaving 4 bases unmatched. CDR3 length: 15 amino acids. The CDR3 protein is CASSPGQGFTYEQYF. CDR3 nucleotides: TGTGCCAGCTCACCGGGACAGGGGTTTACCTACGAGCAGTACTTC. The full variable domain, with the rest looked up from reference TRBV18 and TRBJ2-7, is NAGVMQNPRHLVRRRGQEARLRCSPMKGHSHVYWYRQLPEEGLKFMVYLQKENIIDESGMPKERFSAEFPKEGPSILRIQQVVRGDSAAYFCASSPGQGFTYEQYFGPGTRLTVT.

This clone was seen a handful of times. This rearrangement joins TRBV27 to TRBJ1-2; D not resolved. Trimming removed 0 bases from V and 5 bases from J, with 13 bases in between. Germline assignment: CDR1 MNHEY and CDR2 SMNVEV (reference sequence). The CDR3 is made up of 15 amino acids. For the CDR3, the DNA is TGTGCCAGCAGTTTATCGTCAGTGGATCAGTATGGCTACACCTTC. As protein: CASSLSSVDQYGYTF.

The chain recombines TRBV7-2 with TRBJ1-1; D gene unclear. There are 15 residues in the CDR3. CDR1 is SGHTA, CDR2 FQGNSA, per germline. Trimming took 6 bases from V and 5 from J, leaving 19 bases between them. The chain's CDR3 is CASSLYSGVGTEAFF. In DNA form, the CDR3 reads TGTGCCAGCAGTTTATATAGCGGGGTGGGGACTGAAGCTTTCTTT.

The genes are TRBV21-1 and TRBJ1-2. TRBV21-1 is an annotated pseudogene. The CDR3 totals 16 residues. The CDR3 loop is CASSKEEDIANYGYTF. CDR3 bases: TGTGCCAGCAGCAAAGAGGAGGACATTGCTAACTATGGCTACACCTTC.

The CDR3, as DNA: TGTGCCAGCAGTGCAACCTGGGCTAGCACTGAAGCTTTCTTT. Its protein product is CASSATWASTEAFF. V usage is TRBV6-1 and J usage is TRBJ1-1; D is unresolved. With 4 bases removed from V and 4 bases from J, the gap between germline ends came to 13 bases. This CDR3 has 14 residues. The germline CDR1 and CDR2 sequences are MNHNS and SASEGT.

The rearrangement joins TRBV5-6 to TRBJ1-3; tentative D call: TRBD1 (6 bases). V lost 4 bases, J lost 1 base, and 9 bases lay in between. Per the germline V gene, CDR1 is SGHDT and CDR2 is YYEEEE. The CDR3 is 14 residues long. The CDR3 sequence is CASSVGTSGNTIYF. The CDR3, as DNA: TGTGCCAGCAGCGTCGGGACATCTGGAAACACCATATATTTT.